These T cell receptor beta chains were read from a single sample in a study of T-cell reconstitution after alpha-beta-depleted transplantation in children. TCRdb processed the PCR reads anew with MiXCR; each CDR3 protein has one entry. The table includes about 32,000 distinct CDR3 sequences, under 6.5% detected once. Sequenced here: peripheral blood, sampled 60 days after TCRalphabeta/CD19-depleted stem cell transplant. Receptor source: a child less than two years old who had a stem cell transplant for acute myeloid leukemia, so the T cells may come from the graft donor. The CDR3 runs from the conserved cysteine through the conserved F or W. D genes are given only for firm matches. Clone size is stated in some rows and not others, as once, few, many or a class when expanded.

D gene	V gene	J gene	clone size	CDR3 DNA	CDR3 protein
.	TRBV5-1	TRBJ2-5	many	TGCGCCAGCAGCTTGGGTTGGGCCAGGGCGTACCAAGAGACCCAGTACTTC	CASSLGWARAYQETQYF
TRBD2	TRBV7-9	TRBJ2-7	many	TGTGCCAGCAGCTTAAAGCGGGAAAGCGGCCACGAGCAGTACTTC	CASSLKRESGHEQYF
.	TRBV20-1	TRBJ2-7	many	TGCAGTGCTAGGACCCGGACGTCAGCAATCTACGAGCAGTACTTC	CSARTRTSAIYEQYF
TRBD1	TRBV10-3	TRBJ2-2	many	TGTGCCATCCGAGAGGGCAGGGGGTACACCGGGGAGCTGTTTTTT	CAIREGRGYTGELFF
TRBD1	TRBV10-1	TRBJ1-6	many	TGCGCCAGCAGAGCCTCCCGGGACAGGAATTCACCCCTCCACTTT	CASRASRDRNSPLHF
.	TRBV7-2	TRBJ2-1	many	TGTGCCAGCAACACTCAGGGTGCAATCAATGAGCAGTTCTTC	CASNTQGAINEQFF
.	TRBV9	TRBJ1-2	many	TGTGCCAGCAGCGTAGAAGGAGCCTATGGCTACACCTTC	CASSVEGAYGYTF
TRBD2	TRBV29-1	TRBJ2-3	many	TGCAGCGTTGGCCCCCTAGCGGGAGGGACAGATACGCAGTATTTT	CSVGPLAGGTDTQYF
.	TRBV5-1	TRBJ1-2	many	TGCGCCAGCACCTCAGGGCGGACTCGTCTTAACTATGGCTACACCTTC	CASTSGRTRLNYGYTF
TRBD1	TRBV11-2	TRBJ2-7	many	TGTGCCAGCACCTATCAGGGGGCGAGGGAGCAGTACTTC	CASTYQGAREQYF
.	TRBV7-7	TRBJ1-5	.	TGTGCCAGCAGCTTATGGGGGGGGGATCAGCCCCAGCATTTT	CASSLWGGDQPQHF
.	TRBV6-2/TRBV6-3	TRBJ1-6	.	TGTGCCAGCAGTTACTCGGACACCGCCAGTGGTTCACCCCTCCACTTT	CASSYSDTASGSPLHF